This T cell receptor (beta chain) was profiled in a study of blood T cell repertoires in COVID-19. In the study overall: Sites in the United States, Italy and Spain provided acute and convalescent COVID-19 samples. The analysed material was cDNA or gDNA that came from T cells, B-cell-depleted T cells, or PBMCs.

One Seattle source followed patients from active infection through their disease course. Authors' methods: Nucleated cell number was recorded as an estimate derived from reference gene primer amplification. TCRdb keeps only in-frame clones here, not all; method: immunoSEQ multiplex PCR. V and J calls and clone size are those listed in that table; D and trimming were worked out from the DNA. Of 150,000 to 200,000 clones listed, over 80% are singletons. This sequence originates from a man in his 60s with COVID-19, enrolled during active disease. Sequencing input: peripheral blood.

CDR3 coding DNA: TGTGCCAGCAGGCCCCCGGGACAGGGGGAAGTCGGGGAGCTGTTTTTT. It specifies CASRPPGQGEVGELFF. V is TRBV2 and J is TRBJ2-2, with 11 bases matching TRBD1. J gave up 7 bases and V 6 bases, and 10 bases lay outside the gene matches. CDR1 SNHLY and CDR2 FYNNEI come from the germline V gene. This CDR3 has 16 residues.